This T cell receptor beta chain was identified during a study of blood T cells in healthy people across ages (dated by TCRdb to about 2015). Background for the entire study: In model experiments, template switching captured about one uniquely barcoded TCR beta cDNA molecule for every two T cells. To track age-related changes in TCR beta repertoire diversity, the study relied on deep sequencing normalized with unique cDNA molecular identifiers. Donors were grouped into four age groups: young (average about 15 years), middle-aged (around 39), aged (around 56) and long-lived (approximately 81). To avoid experimental bias, donors of different ages were randomly spread across the sequencing lanes. Two additional independent replicas of 1 million unique cDNA reads from the same blood draw were analyzed for two donors (one aged 18 to 29 and one aged 80 or older).

The CDR3 contains 16 residues, cysteine and phenylalanine counted. Solely the CDR3 DNA is kept, with 48 bases framed from the first base. Based on the germline V gene (reference sequence), the CDR1 and CDR2 sequences are SGHNT and YYREEE. Donors were 40 or so systemically healthy Caucasian individuals from Russia aged 6 to 90 years. Each donor gave approximately 9.3 milliliters of peripheral blood, collected into EDTA-treated Vacutainer tubes. Ficoll-Paque density-gradient centrifugation was used to isolate PBMCs, with at least 7 million per sample. Trizol reagent was used to extract total RNA from PBMCs, with at least 5.5 micrograms per sample. For every donor, an aliquot of PBMCs went through flow cytometry to measure the percentages of naive CD45RAhigh/CD27high T cells. Library generation was performed with 5' RACE. The sequencer was an Illumina HiSeq 2500. A second PCR of roughly 7 to 11 cycles was performed with a sample-barcoded 5' primer and a J-beta primer mix. Each TCR beta cDNA molecule received a unique molecular identifier from a template-switch 5' adaptor carrying 12 random nucleotides. Each sample yielded at least 3 million CDR3-containing paired-end reads. First-strand cDNA synthesis was performed from all RNA using the Mint cDNA synthesis kit, with priming by a TRBC-specific oligonucleotide. After uracil-DNA glycosylase treatment, a first 18-cycle PCR used universal primers M1SS and BC2_uni_R on all cDNA. The study's own analysis went as follows. For normalization, 1 million high-quality reads were randomly selected from each sample, with every read carrying a distinct molecular identifier. Reads with shared molecular identifiers were discarded instead of being binned into consensus sequences. MiTCR, with a Q25 quality threshold and the strictest error-elimination algorithm, was used for CDR3 identification, clonotype clustering and error correction. Lower-bound total TCR beta diversity was estimated with a nonparametric unseen species model using Euler transformation. TCRdb reworked the public reads: Q25 trimming with fastp, MiXCR clone assembly, productive beta chains retained. Identical CDR3 protein sequences are pooled into one entry, listed with their most common genes and DNA. What appears here as the V and J calls and clone size reflects TCRdb's work, not the paper's. Recorded for this sample are roughly 800,000 distinct CDR3 sequences; 55% to 75% of them occurred a single time. Of the sample, approximately 21% is held by the ten largest clones.

A remark on this clonotype: Its antigen is not yet known. One end of the junction is discordant with germline, which a read error may explain.

Overall results and qualifications from the work: Estimates of total diversity based on one million sequenced T cells were regarded as lower bounds and as underestimates. Because profiling used bulk unsorted PBMCs, naive and antigen-experienced compartments could not be compared conclusively. Because the CMV infection status of the donors was unknown, age-related changes in expanded clonotypes may potentially have been confounded. Compared with the aged group, more naive CD4+ T cells, fewer expanded clones and increased TCR diversity were shown by the long-lived group, suggesting age selection. Observed TCR beta diversity per million T cells fell roughly linearly with age, and a significant reduction was already apparent by age around 36. The percentage of naive T cells measured by flow cytometry correlated strongly with observed TCR beta diversity.

The TCR was taken from a man aged 30 to 45 in good health. The rearranged segments are TRBV5-4 and TRBJ2-3, with 7 bases matching TRBD2. Sequencing was performed on blood. The sequenced DNA: TGTGCCAGCAGCCGGAGCGGGCGGGGGTACACAGATACGCGGTATTTT. Its protein reads: CASSRSGRGYTDTRYF.